This is a list of T cell receptor beta chains from one sample in a study of T-cell reconstitution after alpha-beta-depleted transplantation in children. Each CDR3 protein gets one entry after TCRdb re-called the PCR reads with MiXCR. The sample lists some 640,000 distinct CDR3 sequences; about 15% were seen once. The sequences come from PBMCs from the stem cell graft donor, collected from the stem cell graft. The source is a human donor who donated a stem cell graft to a child with acute myeloid leukemia. Each CDR3 is given with its conserved first and last residue. Fields, in order: CDR3 protein, CDR3 DNA, D gene, J gene, V gene, clone size. The D gene is left open where the match is weak. Only part of the rows carry a size: once, few, many, or a class if the clone is expanded.

CASSKILTEQMGAFF TGCGCCAGCAGCAAAATTTTGACAGAGCAGATGGGAGCTTTCTTT NA TRBJ1-1 TRBV10-2 NA
CASAIQGLENYGYTF TGCGCCAGCGCGATCCAGGGCCTAGAGAACTATGGCTACACCTTC NA TRBJ1-2 TRBV5-1 NA
CASSPRQPSTDTQYF TGTGCCAGCAGCCCCCGACAGCCTAGCACAGATACGCAGTATTTT NA TRBJ2-3 TRBV7-9 NA
CASTKTGGTEAFF TGTGCCAGCACAAAGACAGGGGGCACTGAAGCTTTCTTT TRBD1 TRBJ1-1 TRBV5-6 many
CASSLEWEGGYTF TGCGCCAGCAGCTTGGAATGGGAAGGTGGCTACACCTTC NA TRBJ1-2 TRBV5-1 NA
CSAGDRRGNTEAFF TGCAGTGCCGGCGATAGGCGGGGGAACACTGAAGCTTTCTTT NA TRBJ1-1 TRBV20-1 many
CSARDVSGGYEQYF TGCAGTGCTAGAGATGTTAGCGGGGGGTATGAGCAGTACTTC TRBD2 TRBJ2-7 TRBV20-1 many
CASSTQTLYGYTF TGTGCCAGCAGCACCCAAACCCTTTATGGCTACACCTTC NA TRBJ1-2 TRBV7-2 NA
CATSRSGRQPQHF TGTGCCACCAGCAGATCGGGGCGTCAGCCCCAGCATTTT NA TRBJ1-5 TRBV15 few
CASTWGGGDEQFF TGTGCCAGCACCTGGGGGGGCGGCGATGAGCAGTTCTTC NA TRBJ2-1 TRBV12-3/TRBV12-4 NA
CASSFYGDTNYNEQFF TGTGCCAGCAGTTTCTACGGCGACACTAACTACAATGAGCAGTTCTTC NA TRBJ2-1 TRBV12-3/TRBV12-4 NA
CATSPGGNGDTQYF TGTGCCACCAGTCCGGGGGGCAACGGAGATACGCAGTATTTT NA TRBJ2-3 TRBV24-1 NA
CSARDAASGMESYEQYF TGCAGTGCTAGAGACGCCGCATCGGGGATGGAATCCTACGAGCAGTACTTC NA TRBJ2-7 TRBV20-1 NA
CASSQEGRGYNEQFF TGTGCCAGCAGCCAAGAAGGAAGGGGGTACAATGAGCAGTTCTTC NA TRBJ2-1 TRBV4-2 few
CATSRDRAGGSYNEQFF TGTGCCACCAGCAGAGATCGGGCGGGGGGCTCCTACAATGAGCAGTTCTTC TRBD2 TRBJ2-1 TRBV15 few
CASSDQEPTTNEKLFF TGCGCCAGCAGTGACCAGGAACCCACAACTAATGAAAAACTGTTTTTT NA TRBJ1-4 TRBV10-2 few
CASSPAGLPWGEQFF TGTGCCAGCAGCCCCGCCGGACTACCGTGGGGTGAGCAGTTCTTC NA TRBJ2-1 TRBV27 NA
CASSADRGEQFF TGTGCCAGCAGCGCCGACAGGGGCGAGCAGTTCTTC TRBD1 TRBJ2-1 TRBV11-1 few
CASSQDSQGRSPLHF TGCGCCAGCAGCCAAGACTCTCAGGGGCGGTCACCCCTCCACTTT NA TRBJ1-6 TRBV4-1 few
CASSLIGDDTEAFF TGTGCCAGCAGCTTGATAGGGGATGACACTGAAGCTTTCTTT NA TRBJ1-1 TRBV5-5 many
CASSFRDTFYEQYF TGTGCCAGCAGTTTCCGGGACACTTTCTACGAGCAGTACTTC NA TRBJ2-7 TRBV27 few
CASSVGGEQFF TGTGCCAGCAGTGTGGGGGGTGAGCAGTTCTTC NA TRBJ2-1 TRBV7-2 many
CASSKGTGDLMNTEAFF TGTGCCAGCAGCAAAGGGACAGGAGACCTTATGAACACTGAAGCTTTCTTT TRBD1 TRBJ1-1 TRBV5-5 NA
CASSTTGGAYF TGTGCCAGCTCAACCACCGGGGGCGCCTATTTC NA TRBJ2-1 TRBV18 many
CASSLQANYGYTF TGTGCCAGCAGTCTCCAAGCTAACTATGGCTACACCTTC NA TRBJ1-2 TRBV12-3/TRBV12-4 many
CASSPRRQSSYNEQFF TGTGCCAGCAGCCCTCGGAGGCAGAGCTCCTACAATGAGCAGTTCTTC NA TRBJ2-1 TRBV11-1 NA
CASTNPLGGSYNEQFF TGTGCCAGTACCAACCCCTTGGGGGGCTCCTACAATGAGCAGTTCTTC NA TRBJ2-1 TRBV19 NA
CASSSPTQDSNYGYTF TGTGCCAGCAGCTCACCTACCCAGGATTCTAACTATGGCTACACCTTC NA TRBJ1-2 TRBV7-9 NA
CASSSQGRELFF TGTGCCAGCAGCTCACAGGGGCGGGAGCTGTTTTTT TRBD1 TRBJ2-2 TRBV5-4 NA
CATSVLSSGSTDTQYF TGTGCCACCAGTGTTCTCAGCAGCGGGAGCACAGATACGCAGTATTTT NA TRBJ2-3 TRBV24-1 NA
CASRQPQETQYF TGCGCCAGCAGACAACCTCAAGAGACCCAGTACTTC NA TRBJ2-5 TRBV5-1 NA
CATSRAGGLTSFTDTQYF TGTGCCACCAGCAGAGCGGGGGGGCTGACCTCATTCACAGATACGCAGTATTTT TRBD2 TRBJ2-3 TRBV15 NA
CASSPFRYRDQETQYF TGTGCCAGCAGCCCCTTCAGGTACAGGGATCAAGAGACCCAGTACTTC NA TRBJ2-5 TRBV12-3/TRBV12-4 NA
CASSQGEANTGELFF TGCGCCAGCAGCCAAGGCGAGGCGAACACCGGGGAGCTGTTTTTT NA TRBJ2-2 TRBV4-3 many
CSAGGGFQPQHF TGCAGTGCTGGGGGCGGGTTTCAGCCCCAGCATTTT NA TRBJ1-5 TRBV20-1 many
CASSQARQGGNTGELFF TGCGCCAGCAGCCAGGCCCGACAGGGAGGGAACACCGGGGAGCTGTTTTTT NA TRBJ2-2 TRBV4-3 NA
CASSPDGGSEKLFF TGTGCCAGCAGCCCAGATGGGGGGAGCGAAAAACTGTTTTTT NA TRBJ1-4 TRBV7-2 few
CSAVVSGGEGETQYF TGCAGTGCAGTAGTCAGCGGGGGTGAGGGAGAGACCCAGTACTTC TRBD2 TRBJ2-5 TRBV20-1 NA
CASSSRKPEAFF TGTGCCAGCAGTTCCCGGAAACCTGAAGCTTTCTTT NA TRBJ1-1 TRBV12-3/TRBV12-4 many
CASSPIDSFGDEQFF TGTGCCAGCAGCCCGATAGACAGTTTTGGAGATGAGCAGTTCTTC NA TRBJ2-1 TRBV5-6 many
CSATLRAPSYNEQFF TGCAGTGCTACCCTGCGGGCCCCCTCCTACAATGAGCAGTTCTTC NA TRBJ2-1 TRBV20-1 many
CASSFGTADYNEQFF TGTGCCAGCAGCTTCGGGACGGCTGACTACAATGAGCAGTTCTTC NA TRBJ2-1 TRBV7-2 NA
CASSLSPLLAGELFF TGTGCCAGCAGTTTATCCCCCCTTCTAGCCGGGGAGCTGTTTTTT NA TRBJ2-2 TRBV12-3/TRBV12-4 NA
CASSLTGEEYNYGYTF TGCGCCAGCAGTTTGACAGGGGAGGAGTATAACTATGGCTACACCTTC TRBD1 TRBJ1-2 TRBV5-1 many
CASSLTLAAGGETQYF TGTGCCAGCAGCCTCACTCTAGCGGCGGGCGGGGAGACCCAGTACTTC TRBD2 TRBJ2-5 TRBV2 NA
CSAGRGNYGYTF TGCAGTGCTGGTCGGGGAAACTATGGCTACACCTTC NA TRBJ1-2 TRBV20-1 NA